Shown below are 2 T cell receptor beta chains from a single sample sequenced in a study of blood T cell repertoires in COVID-19. Method: immunoSEQ multiplex PCR; TCRdb's copy keeps in-frame clones and lacks some. This repertoire shows about 410,000 clones, roughly 90% found once; its top ten account for roughly 1.5%. The specimen was peripheral blood. These receptors all stem from a woman aged 40-49 years with COVID-19, enrolled during active disease.

The chain uses TRBV18 and TRBJ2-7; 8 positions agree with TRBD2. Germline loops: CDR1 KGHSH, CDR2 LQKENI. V trimming: 3 bases; J trimming: 3 bases; junction bases outside the gene matches: 4. CDR3 size: 14 residues. As DNA, the CDR3 is TGTGCCAGCTCACCTAGCGGGGCTCACTACGAGCAGTACTTC. This gives the protein CASSPSGAHYEQYF.

In this sample, this clone turned up once. The rearrangement joins TRBV5-4 to TRBJ2-2; perhaps TRBD1 as D (6 bases). The length of the CDR3 is 13 residues. With 4 bases removed from V and 6 bases from J, the gap between germline ends came to 10 bases. Germline V gives CDR1 SGHNT, CDR2 YYREEE (reference sequence). The CDR3 region is CASSPTGPGELFF. The CDR3 bases are TGTGCCAGCAGCCCGACAGGTCCCGGGGAGCTGTTTTTT. Variable domain in full (rest from reference TRBV5-4 and TRBJ2-2): ETGVTQSPTHLIKTRGQQVTLRCSSQSGHNTVSWYQQALGQGPQFIFQYYREEENGRGNFPPRFSGLQFPNYSSELNVNALELDDSALYLCASSPTGPGELFFGEGSRLTVL.